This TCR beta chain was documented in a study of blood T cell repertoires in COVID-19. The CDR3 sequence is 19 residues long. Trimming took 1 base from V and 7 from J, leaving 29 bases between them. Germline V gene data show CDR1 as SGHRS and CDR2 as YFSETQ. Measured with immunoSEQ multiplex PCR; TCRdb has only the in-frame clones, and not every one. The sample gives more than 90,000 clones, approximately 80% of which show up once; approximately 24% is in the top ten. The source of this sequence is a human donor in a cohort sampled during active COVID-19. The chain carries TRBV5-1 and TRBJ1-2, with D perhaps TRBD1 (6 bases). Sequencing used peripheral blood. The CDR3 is CASSLWASLPASGTRGYTF. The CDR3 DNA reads TGCGCCAGCAGCTTGTGGGCCAGCTTACCCGCTTCCGGGACACGTGGCTACACCTTC.